The clone carrying this TCR beta chain was seen more than once but under ten times. These data belong to a study of Graves' ophthalmopathy and Graves' hyperthyroidism. V was cut by 3 bases and J by 2 bases, with 11 bases left in between. Per germline, CDR1 DFQATT and CDR2 SNEGSKA (reference sequence). The CDR3 consists of 13 residues. Amplifying from RNA transcripts, the study obtained TCR beta CDR3 regions. HTBI primers primed a first-round RT-PCR, and a second-round multiplex PCR followed. MiXCR, applied by TCRdb to the multiplex PCR reads, yields one record per CDR3 protein. The sample records 220,000 or so distinct CDR3 sequences, roughly a fifth being singletons.

The sequence derives from a woman aged 50 to 60 with Graves' ophthalmopathy. The gene calls are TRBV20-1 and TRBJ2-7; unclear D gene. Source material: peripheral blood. Here the CDR3 reads CSASVVNTYEQYF. As DNA, the CDR3 is TGCAGTGCTAGCGTAGTAAACACCTACGAGCAGTACTTC.